The TCR beta chain under discussion was sequenced for a study of T cells in Graves' hyperthyroidism and ophthalmopathy (dated by TCRdb to the late 2010s). Describing the broader study: Peripheral blood samples were taken at initial diagnosis, before any treatment was given. A discovery cohort of fewer than 110 patients, 43 with Graves' ophthalmopathy and about 60 with stable Graves' hyperthyroidism, was used to find distinguishing TCR V-J signatures. Prospective prediction of ophthalmopathy was tested in an independent validation cohort consisting of under 20 hyperthyroidism patients and approximately 16 patients who later progressed to ophthalmopathy. The 100 or so discovery patients were divided at random into training and test sets in a 7:3 ratio. In addition, the study compared T-cell repertoires in thyroid tissue and in blood from several Graves' hyperthyroidism patients. Following sampling, methimazole starting at 30 mg daily was given to hyperthyroidism patients, and high-dose intravenous methylprednisolone was given to ophthalmopathy patients. TCR Vbeta CDR3 sequencing of 120 to 150 peripheral blood samples (43 ophthalmopathy, 75 to 85 hyperthyroidism and approximately 17 progressor patients) is reported in the paper.

Overall study outcomes, separate from this receptor: Most expanded thyroid clonotypes (frequency above 0.001) were also found in blood, which suggests that blood repertoires may mirror thyroid immune responses. A model built on a 13 V-J signature distinguished ophthalmopathy from stable hyperthyroidism, reaching about 89% sensitivity and 81.08% specificity in cross-validation and 80%/75% in testing. In validation, progression to ophthalmopathy was predicted by the model with more than 65% sensitivity and roughly 76% specificity, a median of approximately 6.5 months before onset. Sample size was not statistically predetermined, and investigators were not blinded to group allocation.

The TCR beta CDR3 regions were amplified from the RNA transcripts. A first-round RT-PCR of the TCR CDR3 used the HTBI primer set with the Qiagen OneStep RT-PCR kit. Libraries were constructed in a second round of multiplex PCR, after which size selection and purification were performed. The libraries were sequenced on an Illumina HiSeq2000 using paired-end 100 bp reads. Per the source publication's procedure: Raw data were processed with SOAPnuke, discarding reads with adapters, uncalled bases, mean Phred below 15, or no exact constant-primer or identifier match. COPE v1.2.5 was used to merge high-quality paired reads, and clonotypes were defined as unique nucleotide sequences. MiTCR v1.1 was used to align clonotypes to the IMGT TRBV, TRBD and TRBJ reference segments. Only V-J combinations with frequency above 0.0001, covering 99.2% of repertoires, were analysed. The TCS score was defined as the ratio of F50 (clonal expansion) to E x V (chaos), calculated using BLOSUM62-based TCRdist between CDR3 peptides within each V-J. Welch's t-statistics and random forest reduced several hundred V-J features to roughly 13, which were used in a naive Bayes classifier (R e1071). In-frame beta chains were kept once TCRdb had trimmed the public reads at Q25 with fastp and called clones with MiXCR. Rows merge per CDR3 protein into single entries with the most common DNA and genes. TCRdb's processing, not the study's, gives the V and J calls here. Within this sample are 560,000 or so distinct CDR3 sequences, with about 20% of them counted one time only. Approximately 50% of the sample is taken by the ten largest.

This clonotype was seen ten or more times. Its antigen is not yet known. Base qualities are not provided; no much larger clone lies one nucleotide away. Reading from cysteine to phenylalanine, the CDR3 counts 15 amino acids. Only the CDR3 DNA stays, 45 bases, in frame from base 1. CDR1 SGHAT and CDR2 FQNNGV were looked up in the germline V gene. Ends trimmed: V by 5 bases, J by 2 bases; bases unmatched to a gene: 7. In the ophthalmopathy patients, disease was moderately to severely active, with a Clinical Activity Score of 3 or more, a NOSPECS grade of 4 or more, and a duration of less than 3 months. The study excluded patients with uncontrolled infections, other autoimmune diseases, pregnancy or lactation. Diagnoses relied on clinical symptoms, serum thyroxine and TRAb, thyroid ultrasound and orbital computed tomography. Ficoll-Paque density gradient centrifugation was used to isolate PBMCs from 8.5 to 10 ml of fresh peripheral blood. Total RNA was extracted using Trizol reagent, and RNA quality was assessed on an Agilent 2100 Bioanalyzer.

The chain was built from TRBV11-2 and TRBJ1-1, with 8 middle bases fitting TRBD1. Material: blood. This sequence was found in a man aged 35-49 years with Graves' ophthalmopathy. The nucleotides are TGTGCCAGCAGCACACCCAGGGGGCACAACACTGAAGCTTTCTTT. The resulting protein is CASSTPRGHNTEAFF.